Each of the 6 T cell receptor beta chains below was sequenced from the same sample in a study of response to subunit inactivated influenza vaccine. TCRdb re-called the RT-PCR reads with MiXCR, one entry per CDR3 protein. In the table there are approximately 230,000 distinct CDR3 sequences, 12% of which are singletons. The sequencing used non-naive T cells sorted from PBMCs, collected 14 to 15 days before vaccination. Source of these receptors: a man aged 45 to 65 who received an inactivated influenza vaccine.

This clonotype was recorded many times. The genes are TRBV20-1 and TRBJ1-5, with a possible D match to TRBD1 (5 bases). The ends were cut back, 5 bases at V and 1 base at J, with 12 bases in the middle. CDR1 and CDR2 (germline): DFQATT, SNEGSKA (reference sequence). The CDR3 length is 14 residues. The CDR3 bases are TGCAGTGCTTCCCAACGGGGGAGCAATCAGCCCCAGCATTTT. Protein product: CSASQRGSNQPQHF.

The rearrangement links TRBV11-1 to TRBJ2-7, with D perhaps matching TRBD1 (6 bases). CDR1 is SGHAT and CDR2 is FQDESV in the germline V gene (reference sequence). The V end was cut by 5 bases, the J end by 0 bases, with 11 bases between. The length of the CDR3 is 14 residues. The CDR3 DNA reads TGTGCCAGCAGCCCCGCAGGGGACTCCTACGAGCAGTACTTC. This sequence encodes CASSPAGDSYEQYF.

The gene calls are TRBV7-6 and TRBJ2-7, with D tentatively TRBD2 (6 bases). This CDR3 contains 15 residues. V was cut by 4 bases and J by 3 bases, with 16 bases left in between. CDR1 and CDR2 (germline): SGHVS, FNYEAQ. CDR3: CASSSSGTDFYEQYF. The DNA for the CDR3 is TGTGCCAGCAGCTCCTCCGGGACTGACTTCTACGAGCAGTACTTC.

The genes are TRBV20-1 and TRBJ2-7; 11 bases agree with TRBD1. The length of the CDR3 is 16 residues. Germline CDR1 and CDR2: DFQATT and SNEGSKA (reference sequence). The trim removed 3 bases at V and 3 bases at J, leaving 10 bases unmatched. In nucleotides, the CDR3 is TGCAGTGCTAGGGATGGACAGGGGGCATCCATCTACGAGCAGTACTTC. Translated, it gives CSARDGQGASIYEQYF.

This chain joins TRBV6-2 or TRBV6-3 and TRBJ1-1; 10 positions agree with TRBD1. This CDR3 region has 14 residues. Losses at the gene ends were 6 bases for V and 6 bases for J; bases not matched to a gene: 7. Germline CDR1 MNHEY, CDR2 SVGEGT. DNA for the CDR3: TGTGCCAGCAGCTCCGGACAGGGGGTGGCTGAAGCTTTCTTT. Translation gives CASSSGQGVAEAFF.

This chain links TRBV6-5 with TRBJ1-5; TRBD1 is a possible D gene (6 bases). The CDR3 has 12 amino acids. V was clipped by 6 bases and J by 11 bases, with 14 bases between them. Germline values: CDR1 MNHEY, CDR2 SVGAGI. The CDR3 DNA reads TGTGCCAGCAGGACAAGGGGGTCGGCCCAGCATTTT. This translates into CASRTRGSAQHF.